One and the same sample provided the 12 T cell receptor beta chains below, sequenced in a study of blood T cell repertoires in COVID-19. Measured with immunoSEQ multiplex PCR; TCRdb has only the in-frame clones, and not every one. Of approximately 30,000 clones detected, roughly 79% appear once; the ten largest clones hold about 40%. What was sequenced was peripheral blood. All receptors come from an older man with acute or convalescent COVID-19.

The rearrangement uses TRBV5-6 and TRBJ2-5; 7 bases agree with TRBD2. Germline CDR1 SGHDT, CDR2 YYEEEE. This CDR3 region has 15 residues. The junction had 12 bases not matched to a gene; V was cut back by 5 bases and J by 5 bases. The CDR3 bases are TGTGCCAGCAGTAACGGACTAGTTGAACGGGAGACCCAGTACTTC. It specifies CASSNGLVERETQYF. The full variable domain, with the rest looked up from reference TRBV5-6 and TRBJ2-5, is DAGVTQSPTHLIKTRGQQVTLRCSPKSGHDTVSWYQQALGQGPQFIFQYYEEEERQRGNFPDRFSGHQFPNYSSELNVNALLLGDSALYLCASSNGLVERETQYFGPGTRLLVL.

The chain has TRBV28 and TRBJ2-3; 8 nucleotides align to TRBD1. J gave up 5 bases and V 5 bases, and 6 bases lay outside the gene matches. This CDR3 is 14 amino acids long. Germline loops: CDR1 MDHEN, CDR2 SYDVKM. The CDR3 protein is CASSPTDRGDTQYF. CDR3 coding DNA: TGTGCCAGCAGTCCGACAGACAGGGGAGATACGCAGTATTTT.

This clone has just a few counts. The J gene is TRBJ1-3, the V gene TRBV19; a possible D gene is TRBD1 (5 bases). V lost 2 bases and J lost 2, with 10 bases in between. The germline gives CDR1 LNHDA, CDR2 SQIVND (reference sequence). This CDR3 is built from 15 residues. The CDR3 DNA reads as TGTGCCAGTAGTATACAGGGAACGCCTGGAAACACCATATATTTT. Protein: CASSIQGTPGNTIYF.

The rearrangement uses TRBV6-5 and TRBJ1-1; 7 positions agree with TRBD1. Trimming at V came to 2 bases and at J to 5 bases, leaving 8 bases not matched to a gene. CDR3 length: 15 amino acids. CDR1 and CDR2 (germline): MNHEY, SVGAGI. The CDR3 protein is CASSYGWTGLTEAFF. DNA of the CDR3: TGTGCCAGCAGTTACGGTTGGACAGGATTAACTGAAGCTTTCTTT.

The sample holds one count of this clone. The chain is built from TRBV13 and TRBJ2-3; possibly TRBD2 for D (6 bases). Germline loops: CDR1 PRHDT, CDR2 FYEKMQ (reference sequence). Trimming stripped 3 bases from V and 6 bases from J, with 13 bases between. There are 14 residues in the CDR3. CDR3 sequence reads: CASSLGGAVDTQYF. The CDR3 DNA follows: TGTGCCAGCAGCTTGGGCGGGGCGGTCGATACGCAGTATTTT.

The gene calls are TRBV27 and TRBJ2-1; TRBD2 might be the D (5 bases). Looked up from germline, CDR1 is MNHEY and CDR2 is SMNVEV (reference sequence). Trimming pared 8 bases from V and 1 base from J, leaving 15 bases between. The CDR3 extends over 15 amino acids. The CDR3 protein is CASSRGQVSYNEQFF. The CDR3 nucleotides read TGTGCCAGCTCAAGAGGGCAGGTTTCCTACAATGAGCAGTTCTTC.

The table lists this clone with a count of one. The chain links TRBV7-2 to TRBJ1-2; TRBD1 is a possible D gene (5 bases). V lost 4 bases to trimming and J lost 8 bases, with 20 bases between them. The CDR3 has 15 residues. Germline V gives CDR1 SGHTA, CDR2 FQGNSA. The chain's CDR3 is CASSSGGLGAGGYTF. CDR3 coding DNA: TGTGCCAGCAGCTCGGGAGGGCTAGGGGCGGGAGGCTACACCTTC. Full variable domain (remainder filled in from reference TRBV7-2 and TRBJ1-2): GAGVSQSPSNKVTEKGKDVELRCDPISGHTALYWYRQSLGQGLEFLIYFQGNSAPDKSGLPSDRFSAERTGGSVSTLTIQRTQQEDSAVYLCASSSGGLGAGGYTFGSGTRLTVV.

This chain connects TRBV3-1 (or the pseudogene TRBV3-2) to TRBJ2-3; D possibly corresponds to TRBD1 (5 bases). Trimming cost V 0 bases and J 10 bases, with 11 bases left between them. The CDR3 sequence is 13 residues long. Germline V gene sequence: CDR1 LGHDT, CDR2 YNNKEL (reference sequence). CDR3 in DNA: TGTGCCAGCAGCCAAGATCCCCCAGGGCCGCAGTATTTT. This codes for CASSQDPPGPQYF.

The chain links TRBV7-2 to TRBJ2-1; possible D gene TRBD2, 5 bases. Germline V lookup: CDR1 SGHTA, CDR2 FQGNSA. The CDR3 is 13 amino acids. V dropped 7 bases and J dropped 6 bases, with 13 bases sitting between them. The chain's CDR3 is CASTLGVVNEQFF. The CDR3 DNA is TGTGCCAGCACCCTCGGGGTTGTCAATGAGCAGTTCTTC.

The chain joins TRBV29-1 to TRBJ1-2; D may be TRBD1 (5 bases). Germline CDR1 and CDR2: SQVTM and ANQGSEA. The ends were cut back, 5 bases at V and 4 bases at J, with 14 bases in the middle. The CDR3 has 13 amino acids. The CDR3 region has the DNA TGCAGCGTTCCCGGGGGGAAAACCTATGGCTACACCTTC. Residues: CSVPGGKTYGYTF. The variable domain in full, with the rest retrieved from reference TRBV29-1 and TRBJ1-2, is SAVISQKPSRDICQRGTSLTIQCQVDSQVTMMFWYRQQPGQSLTLIATANQGSEATYESGFVIDKFPISRPNLTFSTLTVSNMSPEDSSIYLCSVPGGKTYGYTFGSGTRLTVV.

The chain recombines TRBV14 with TRBJ2-7, with 9 bases that match TRBD2. Trimming cost V 8 bases and J 6 bases; bases outside gene matches: 8. The CDR3 loop spans 13 amino acids. Germline V gives CDR1 SGHDN, CDR2 FVKESK. The CDR3 loop reads CASGTGTSLEQYF. The CDR3 DNA sequence: TGTGCCAGCGGAACCGGGACTAGCCTCGAGCAGTACTTC.

The chain combines TRBV10-3 with TRBJ1-5; maybe TRBD1 (6 bases). Germline V gives CDR1 ENHRY, CDR2 SYGVKD. CDR3 length: 12 residues. V was clipped by 8 bases and J by 3 bases, with 8 bases between them. CDR3 bases: TGTGCCATCGGGACAAACAATCAGCCCCAGCATTTT. This codes for CAIGTNNQPQHF.